This TCR beta chain was identified during a study of CD8+ T cells in alopecia areata. As to treatment: oral pan-JAK inhibitor, 5-10 mg twice daily. This clone showed up just a few times. The sequencing template was cDNA reverse transcribed from extracted RNA. Profiling relied on immunoSEQ multiplex PCR, and the TCRdb table lists in-frame clones only, not all of them. The table includes approximately 210,000 clones, over 60% detected once. This TCR came from a human donor with alopecia areata. This specimen was CD4+ T cells sorted from blood, taken at week 4, from a patient treated with tofacitinib.

This CDR3 is CASSANRGVTEAFF. Written as DNA, the CDR3 is TGTGCCAGCAGTGCGAACAGGGGTGTGACTGAAGCTTTCTTT. The chain combines TRBV6-6 with TRBJ1-1; 7 bases are shared with TRBD1. Trimming took 5 bases from V and 5 from J; bases not matched to a gene: 8. CDR3 length: 14 amino acids. Germline assignment: CDR1 MNHNY and CDR2 SVGAGI (reference sequence).